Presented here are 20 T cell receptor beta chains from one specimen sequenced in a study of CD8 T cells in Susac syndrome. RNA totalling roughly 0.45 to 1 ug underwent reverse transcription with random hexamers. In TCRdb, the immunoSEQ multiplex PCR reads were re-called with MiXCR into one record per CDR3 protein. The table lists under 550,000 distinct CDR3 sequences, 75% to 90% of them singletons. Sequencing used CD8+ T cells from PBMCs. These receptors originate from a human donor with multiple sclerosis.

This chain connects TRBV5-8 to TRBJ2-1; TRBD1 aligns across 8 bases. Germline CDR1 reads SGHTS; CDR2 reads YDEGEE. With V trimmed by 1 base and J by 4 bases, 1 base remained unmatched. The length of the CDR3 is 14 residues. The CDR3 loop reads CASSLWTGYNEQFF. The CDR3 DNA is TGTGCCAGCAGCTTGTGGACAGGGTACAATGAGCAGTTCTTC.

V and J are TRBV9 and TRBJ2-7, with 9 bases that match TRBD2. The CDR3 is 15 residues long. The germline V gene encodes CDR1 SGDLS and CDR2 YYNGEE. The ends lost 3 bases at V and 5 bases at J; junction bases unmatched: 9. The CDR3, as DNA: TGTGCCAGCAGCGCTGCTTCCGGGACTAGCAACGAGCAGTACTTC. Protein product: CASSAASGTSNEQYF. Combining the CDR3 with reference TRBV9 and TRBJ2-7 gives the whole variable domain DSGVTQTPKHLITATGQRVTLRCSPRSGDLSVYWYQQSLDQGLQFLIQYYNGEERAKGNILERFSAQQFPDLHSELNLSSLELGDSALYFCASSAASGTSNEQYFGPGTRLTVT.

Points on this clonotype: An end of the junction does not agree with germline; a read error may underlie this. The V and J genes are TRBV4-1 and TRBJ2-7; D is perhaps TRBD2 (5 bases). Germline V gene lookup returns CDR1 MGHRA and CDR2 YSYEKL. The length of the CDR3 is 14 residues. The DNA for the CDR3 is TGCGCCAGCAGTCACGCCCGAGGGAGTGGGTATTTGGACTTC. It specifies CASSHARGSGYLDF.

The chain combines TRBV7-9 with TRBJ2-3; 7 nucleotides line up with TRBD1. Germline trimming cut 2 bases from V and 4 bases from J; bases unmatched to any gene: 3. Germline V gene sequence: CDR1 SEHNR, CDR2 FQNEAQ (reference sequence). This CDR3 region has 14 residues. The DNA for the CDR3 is TGTGCCAGCAGCTTAACCCAGGGGGCAGATACGCAGTATTTT. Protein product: CASSLTQGADTQYF.

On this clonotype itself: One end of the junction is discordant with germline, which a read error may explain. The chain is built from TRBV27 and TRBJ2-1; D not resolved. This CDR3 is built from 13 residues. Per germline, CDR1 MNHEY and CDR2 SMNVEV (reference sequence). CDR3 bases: TGTGCCAGCGGTTTTAGGGCCCCTGGTGAGCAGTTCTTC. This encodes CASGFRAPGEQFF.

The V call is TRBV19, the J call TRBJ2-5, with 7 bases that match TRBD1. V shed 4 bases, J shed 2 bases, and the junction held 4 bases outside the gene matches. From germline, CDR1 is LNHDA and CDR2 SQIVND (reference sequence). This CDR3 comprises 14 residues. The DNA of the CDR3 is TGTGCCAGTAGTACCTGGGACAGTCAAGAGACCCAGTACTTC. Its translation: CASSTWDSQETQYF.

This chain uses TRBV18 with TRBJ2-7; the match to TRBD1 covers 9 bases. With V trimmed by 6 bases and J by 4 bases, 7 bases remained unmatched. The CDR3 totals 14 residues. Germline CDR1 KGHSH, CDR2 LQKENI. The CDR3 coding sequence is TGTGCCAGCTCGCTCGGGACAGGGCATTACGAGCAGTACTTC. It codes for CASSLGTGHYEQYF.

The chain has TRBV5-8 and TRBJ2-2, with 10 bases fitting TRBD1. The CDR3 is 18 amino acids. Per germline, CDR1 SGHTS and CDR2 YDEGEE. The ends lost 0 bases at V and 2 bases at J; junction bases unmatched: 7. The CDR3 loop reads CASSLAGTGVLNTGELFF. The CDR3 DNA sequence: TGTGCCAGCAGCTTGGCAGGGACAGGGGTCCTCAACACCGGGGAGCTGTTTTTT.

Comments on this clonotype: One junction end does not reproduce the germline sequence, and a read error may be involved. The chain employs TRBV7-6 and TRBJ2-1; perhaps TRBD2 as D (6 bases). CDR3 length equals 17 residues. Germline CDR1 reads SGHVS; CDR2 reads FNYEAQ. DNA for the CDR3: TGTGCCAGCAGCCCTAACCCGGACTACGCCTCACCCAATGAGCAGTCCTTC. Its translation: CASSPNPDYASPNEQSF.

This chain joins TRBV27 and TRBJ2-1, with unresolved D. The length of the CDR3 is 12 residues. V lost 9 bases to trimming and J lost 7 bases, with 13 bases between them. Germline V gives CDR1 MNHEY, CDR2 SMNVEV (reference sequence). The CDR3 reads CASSGTINEQFF. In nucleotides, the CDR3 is TGTGCCAGTTCAGGAACCATAAATGAGCAGTTCTTC.

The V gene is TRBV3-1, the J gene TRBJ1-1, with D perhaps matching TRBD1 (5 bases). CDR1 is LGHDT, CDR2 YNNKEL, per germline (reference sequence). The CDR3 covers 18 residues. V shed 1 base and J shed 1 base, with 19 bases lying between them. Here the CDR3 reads CASSQVGVGDAANTEAFF. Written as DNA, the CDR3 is TGTGCCAGCAGCCAAGTTGGGGTAGGGGACGCCGCGAACACTGAAGCTTTCTTT.

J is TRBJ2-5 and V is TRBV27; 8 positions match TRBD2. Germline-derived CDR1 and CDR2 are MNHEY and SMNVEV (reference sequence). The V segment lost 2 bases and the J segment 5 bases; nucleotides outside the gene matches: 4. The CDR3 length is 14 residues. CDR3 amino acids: CASSLLGGDETQYF. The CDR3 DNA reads TGTGCCAGCAGTTTACTCGGGGGGGACGAGACCCAGTACTTC.

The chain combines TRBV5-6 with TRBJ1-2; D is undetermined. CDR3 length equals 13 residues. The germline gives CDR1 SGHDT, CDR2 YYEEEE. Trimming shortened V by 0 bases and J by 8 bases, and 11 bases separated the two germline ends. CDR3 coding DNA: TGTGCCAGCAGCTTGGAGCCCGCTCCCGGCTACACCTTC. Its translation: CASSLEPAPGYTF.

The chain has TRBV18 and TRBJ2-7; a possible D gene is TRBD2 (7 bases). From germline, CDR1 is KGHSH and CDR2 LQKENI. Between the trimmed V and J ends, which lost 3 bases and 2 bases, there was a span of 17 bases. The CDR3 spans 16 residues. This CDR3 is CASSPGGEDSAYEQYF. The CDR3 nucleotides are TGTGCCAGCTCACCGGGGGGGGAGGACAGCGCCTACGAGCAGTACTTC.

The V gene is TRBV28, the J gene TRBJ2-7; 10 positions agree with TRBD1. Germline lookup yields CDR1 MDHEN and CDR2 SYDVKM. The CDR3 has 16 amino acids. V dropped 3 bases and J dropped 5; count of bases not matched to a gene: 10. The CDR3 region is CASSLSGTGVLDEQYF. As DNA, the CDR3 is TGTGCCAGCAGTTTGTCCGGGACAGGGGTTTTGGACGAGCAGTACTTC.

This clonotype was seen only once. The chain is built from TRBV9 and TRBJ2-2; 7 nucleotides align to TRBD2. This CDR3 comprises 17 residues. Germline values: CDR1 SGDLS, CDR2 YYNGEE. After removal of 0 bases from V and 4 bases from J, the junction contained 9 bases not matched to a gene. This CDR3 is CASSVVSSGIGTGELFF. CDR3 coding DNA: TGTGCCAGCAGCGTAGTCTCCAGCGGGATAGGCACCGGGGAGCTGTTTTTT.

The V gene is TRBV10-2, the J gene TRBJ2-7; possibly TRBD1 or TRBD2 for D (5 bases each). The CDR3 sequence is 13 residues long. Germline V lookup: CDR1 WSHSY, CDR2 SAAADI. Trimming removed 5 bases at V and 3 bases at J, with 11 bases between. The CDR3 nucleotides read TGCGCCAGCAGTTACGGGGACCTCTACGAGCAGTACTTC. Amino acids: CASSYGDLYEQYF.

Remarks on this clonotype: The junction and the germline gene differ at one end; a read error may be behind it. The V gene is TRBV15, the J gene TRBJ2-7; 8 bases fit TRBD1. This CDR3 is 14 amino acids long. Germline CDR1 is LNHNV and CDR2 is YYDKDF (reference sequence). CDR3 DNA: TGTGCCACCAGCCGAGACAGGGGAAACTACGAGCAGTACTTC. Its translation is CATSRDRGNYEQYF.

CDR3 residues: CASLRLGQGDSRSYEQYF. CDR3 nucleotide sequence: TGTGCCAGCCTTCGCTTGGGACAGGGTGATAGCAGGTCCTACGAGCAGTACTTC. J is TRBJ2-7 and V is TRBV21-1; TRBD1, the table's D call, was not compared with the DNA. TRBV21-1 is assigned pseudogene status. This CDR3 spans 18 amino acids.

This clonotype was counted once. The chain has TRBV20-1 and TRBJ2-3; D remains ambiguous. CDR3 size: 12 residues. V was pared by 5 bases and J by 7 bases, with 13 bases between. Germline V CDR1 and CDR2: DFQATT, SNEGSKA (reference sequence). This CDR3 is CSARDGSHTQYF. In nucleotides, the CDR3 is TGCAGTGCTCGCGACGGGTCTCATACGCAGTATTTT.